Presented here are 24 T cell receptor beta chains from one specimen sequenced in a study of T cells in localized non-small cell lung cancer. The assay was immunoSEQ multiplex PCR, and TCRdb's table has in-frame clones only and misses some. The data show over 10,000 clones, 85% to 90% seen once. This specimen consisted of peripheral blood, obtained before any cancer treatment. The receptors shown here come from a male donor at least 60 years old with stage I lung adenocarcinoma.

The V and J genes are TRBV7-2 and TRBJ1-1; 8 positions match TRBD1. This CDR3 has 12 residues. The V gene end was trimmed by 4 bases and the J gene end by 11 bases; junction bases not matched to a gene: 6. Looked up from germline, CDR1 is SGHTA and CDR2 is FQGNSA. The CDR3 coding sequence is TGTGCCAGCAGCTATCAGGGGGCTAGTGCTTTCTTT. Amino acid sequence: CASSYQGASAFF.

The rearrangement uses TRBV18 and TRBJ2-7; 11 bases match TRBD1. Trimming at V came to 6 bases and at J to 2 bases, leaving 6 bases not matched to a gene. The CDR3 length is 15 residues. Germline CDR1 KGHSH, CDR2 LQKENI. The CDR3, as DNA: TGTGCCAGCTCCGAGGGACAGGGGGTAACCTACGAGCAGTACTTC. Protein sequence: CASSEGQGVTYEQYF.

The chain employs TRBV18 and TRBJ2-5; D not resolved. The CDR3 spans 14 residues. V shed 2 bases and J shed 2 bases, with 9 bases lying between them. Per germline, CDR1 KGHSH and CDR2 LQKENI. CDR3 DNA: TGTGCCAGCTCACCAAGGGCAGAACAAGAGACCCAGTACTTC. Its translation: CASSPRAEQETQYF.

The chain uses TRBV28 and TRBJ1-5, with 10 bases that match TRBD1. This CDR3 comprises 13 residues. From germline, CDR1 is MDHEN and CDR2 SYDVKM. The ends lost 3 bases at V and 8 bases at J; junction bases unmatched: 1. The CDR3 is CASSFGTGEPQHF. Written as DNA, the CDR3 is TGTGCCAGCAGTTTTGGGACAGGGGAGCCCCAGCATTTT.

This clone was counted a single time. The V and J genes are TRBV28 and TRBJ1-1; unclear D gene. The V and J ends lost 6 bases and 8 bases respectively, with 13 bases between them. In germline, CDR1 is MDHEN, CDR2 SYDVKM. The CDR3 spans 12 residues. In DNA form, the CDR3 reads TGTGCCAGCAGCGTTAATCAGAGAGAAGCTTTCTTT. Residues: CASSVNQREAFF.

J is TRBJ1-5 and V is TRBV30; D not resolved. This CDR3 region has 12 residues. Germline V lookup: CDR1 GTSNPN, CDR2 SVGIG (reference sequence). V was trimmed by 7 bases and J by 3 bases, leaving 10 bases between them. The DNA for the CDR3 is TGTGCCTCCGGACTGGTCAATCAGCCCCAGCATTTT. It translates to CASGLVNQPQHF. Combining the CDR3 with reference TRBV30 and TRBJ1-5 gives the whole variable domain SQTIHQWPATLVQPVGSPLSLECTVEGTSNPNLYWYRQAAGRGLQLLFYSVGIGQISSEVPQNLSASRPQDRQFILSSKKLLLSDSGFYLCASGLVNQPQHFGDGTRLSIL.

This clone was seen only a few times. The V and J genes are TRBV9 and TRBJ1-6; no reliable D call. V was cut by 4 bases and J by 0 bases, with 11 bases left in between. There are 16 residues in the CDR3. The V gene's germline CDR1 is SGDLS and CDR2 YYNGEE. The CDR3 sequence: CASSPRVSSYNSPLHF. The CDR3 DNA sequence: TGTGCCAGCAGCCCACGGGTGAGCTCCTATAATTCACCCCTCCACTTT.

A single count supports this clone. This chain joins TRBV5-1 and TRBJ2-1; perhaps TRBD1 as D (5 bases). Trimming cost V 3 bases and J 1 base, with 11 bases left between them. From germline, CDR1 is SGHRS and CDR2 YFSETQ. This CDR3 comprises 15 residues. CDR3 protein: CASSSGHISYNEQFF. The CDR3 nucleotides read TGCGCCAGCAGCTCAGGACATATTTCCTACAATGAGCAGTTCTTC.

A single count supports this clone. This chain joins TRBV6-1 and TRBJ1-1; 8 bases fit TRBD1. Germline V gene data show CDR1 as MNHNS and CDR2 as SASEGT. After removal of 5 bases from V and 5 bases from J, the junction contained 4 bases not matched to a gene. This CDR3 has 13 amino acids. This chain's CDR3 is CASSWTGTTEAFF. CDR3 DNA: TGTGCCAGCAGTTGGACAGGGACGACTGAAGCTTTCTTT.

The chain uses TRBV28 and TRBJ2-7, with D tentatively TRBD1 or TRBD2 (5 bases each). V shed 6 bases and J shed 3 bases, with 15 bases lying between them. The germline V gene encodes CDR1 MDHEN and CDR2 SYDVKM. The CDR3 is 14 amino acids. CDR3 in amino acids: CASRGDAEDYEQYF. The CDR3 bases are TGTGCCAGCAGAGGGGACGCGGAGGACTACGAGCAGTACTTC.

In this sample, this clone turned up once. The chain employs TRBV7-9 and TRBJ1-1; D might be TRBD1 (5 bases). The CDR3 extends over 16 amino acids. V was cut by 0 bases and J by 1 base, with 12 bases left in between. Germline loops: CDR1 SEHNR, CDR2 FQNEAQ (reference sequence). As DNA, the CDR3 is TGTGCCAGCAGCTTAGCTTTGTCCGGGGGGAACACTGAAGCTTTCTTT. Translation: CASSLALSGGNTEAFF.

The genes are TRBV19 and TRBJ1-5; perhaps TRBD1 as D (5 bases). Trimming took 5 bases from V and 1 from J, leaving 18 bases between them. Germline V gene data show CDR1 as LNHDA and CDR2 as SQIVND (reference sequence). The CDR3 consists of 17 residues. CDR3 residues: CASSGGPGPKSNQPQHF. Here the CDR3 DNA reads TGTGCCAGTAGTGGGGGTCCGGGTCCGAAGAGCAATCAGCCCCAGCATTTT.

CDR3 coding DNA: TGTGCCAGCAGTGCCGGGTCTAATACGCAGTATTTT. Translated, it gives CASSAGSNTQYF. The chain carries TRBV7-3 and TRBJ2-3, with D unresolved. V was clipped by 6 bases and J by 7 bases, with 11 bases between them. CDR3 size: 12 residues. Germline CDR1 is SGHTA and CDR2 is FQGTGA. The full variable domain, rest sourced from reference TRBV7-3 and TRBJ2-3, is GAGVSQTPSNKVTEKGKYVELRCDPISGHTALYWYRQSLGQGPEFLIYFQGTGAADDSGLPNDRFFAVRPEGSVSTLKIQRTERGDSAVYLCASSAGSNTQYFGPGTRLTVL.

V usage is TRBV11-3 and J usage is TRBJ1-1; 7 bases line up with TRBD1. Trimming cost V 6 bases and J 4 bases; bases outside gene matches: 8. The CDR3 consists of 14 residues. Germline-derived CDR1 and CDR2 are SGHNT and YENEEA. DNA of the CDR3: TGTGCCAGCAGTCTGAGACGGACAGGCACTGAAGCTTTCTTT. This translates into CASSLRRTGTEAFF.

This sequence joins TRBV9 and TRBJ2-3, with 11 bases aligning to TRBD2. Germline trimming cut 0 bases from V and 0 bases from J; bases unmatched to any gene: 15. CDR3 length equals 21 residues. Germline-derived CDR1 and CDR2 are SGDLS and YYNGEE. The CDR3 reads CASSVAFRLAGGPRSTDTQYF. The CDR3 DNA reads TGTGCCAGCAGCGTAGCCTTCCGGCTAGCGGGGGGTCCGAGGAGCACAGATACGCAGTATTTT.

Only a few counts were recorded for this clone. V usage is TRBV18 and J usage is TRBJ1-4, with D possibly being TRBD1 (6 bases). The CDR3 sequence is 15 residues long. CDR1 and CDR2 from the germline V gene are KGHSH and LQKENI. V lost 5 bases and J 5 bases, leaving 15 bases between the germline ends. The CDR3 sequence: CASSTSGTINEKLFF. The CDR3 region has the DNA TGTGCCAGCTCAACTTCCGGGACAATCAATGAAAAACTGTTTTTT.

The rearrangement joins TRBV30 to TRBJ1-2, with D maybe TRBD1 (6 bases). The CDR3 contains 13 residues. V lost 3 bases, J lost 5 bases, and 13 bases lay in between. Germline CDR1 and CDR2: GTSNPN and SVGIG (reference sequence). The CDR3 sequence is CAWSRDRPYGYTF. The CDR3 DNA sequence: TGTGCCTGGAGCCGTGACAGGCCGTATGGCTACACCTTC. Full variable domain (rest looked up from reference TRBV30 and TRBJ1-2): SQTIHQWPATLVQPVGSPLSLECTVEGTSNPNLYWYRQAAGRGLQLLFYSVGIGQISSEVPQNLSASRPQDRQFILSSKKLLLSDSGFYLCAWSRDRPYGYTFGSGTRLTVV.

The V call is TRBV7-9, the J call TRBJ1-2; tentatively, D is TRBD1 (6 bases). This CDR3 is built from 13 residues. V gave up 3 bases and J gave up 2 bases, with 7 bases separating them. Germline lookup yields CDR1 SEHNR and CDR2 FQNEAQ (reference sequence). The CDR3 protein is CASSFGQNYGYTF. The DNA of the CDR3 is TGTGCCAGCAGCTTCGGACAGAACTATGGCTACACCTTC.

This clone occurred once. The chain couples TRBV7-9 to TRBJ2-3; 10 positions agree with TRBD1. CDR1 is SEHNR and CDR2 is FQNEAQ in the germline V gene (reference sequence). The CDR3 extends over 13 amino acids. With V trimmed by 1 base and J by 11 bases, 3 bases remained unmatched. The CDR3, as DNA: TGTGCCAGCAGCTTAGAGACAGGGGGCGAGCAGTATTTT. Protein: CASSLETGGEQYF.

The CDR3 region has the DNA TGTGCCAGCTCCAATGGGGCAGGGAGAGAAAAACTGTTTTTT. Translated: CASSNGAGREKLFF. The chain recombines TRBV18 with TRBJ1-4; tentative D call: TRBD1 (5 bases). The CDR3 runs 14 residues. Germline loops: CDR1 KGHSH, CDR2 LQKENI. V was trimmed by 6 bases and J by 8 bases, leaving 16 bases between them.

The CDR3 is CASSLDSDQPQHF. DNA for the CDR3: TGCGCCAGCAGCTTGGACAGTGATCAGCCCCAGCATTTT. This chain connects TRBV5-1 to TRBJ1-5; D is unclear. Per germline, CDR1 SGHRS and CDR2 YFSETQ. Deletions cut 0 bases from V and 5 bases from J, with 6 bases between. The CDR3 length is 13 residues.

This clone is a singleton in its sample. The gene calls are TRBV7-6 and TRBJ1-1, with D tentatively TRBD1 (5 bases). V was clipped by 5 bases and J by 2 bases, with 12 bases between them. Germline V gene sequence: CDR1 SGHVS, CDR2 FNYEAQ. The CDR3 covers 14 residues. The CDR3 is CASSPSTVNTEAFF. CDR3 bases: TGTGCCAGCAGCCCCTCGACAGTAAACACTGAAGCTTTCTTT. Filled out from reference TRBV7-6 and TRBJ1-1, the complete variable domain reads GAGVSQSPRYKVTKRGQDVALRCDPISGHVSLYWYRQALGQGPEFLTYFNYEAQQDKSGLPNDRFSAERPEGSISTLTIQRTEQRDSAMYRCASSPSTVNTEAFFGQGTRLTVV.

This CDR3 is CASMVLAGTKTQYF. The CDR3 bases are TGTGCCAGCATGGTCCTAGCGGGGACCAAGACCCAGTACTTC. The chain combines TRBV6-6 with TRBJ2-5, with TRBD2 matching over 9 bases. There are 14 residues in the CDR3. V was pared by 7 bases and J by 6 bases, with 9 bases of the junction left unmatched. CDR1 is MNHNY, CDR2 SVGAGI, per germline (reference sequence).

The chain couples TRBV7-8 to TRBJ2-5; 7 bases fit TRBD2. The CDR3 is 13 amino acids. CDR1 and CDR2 from the germline V gene are SGHVS and FQNEAQ. With V trimmed by 5 bases and J by 10 bases, 10 bases remained unmatched. In nucleotides, the CDR3 is TGTGCCAGCAGCCTCCGACTAGCCGTTTACCAGTACTTC. Translation: CASSLRLAVYQYF.